This T cell receptor beta chain was recorded in a study of T cells after yellow fever vaccination. This clonotype came up a few times. Its specificity is not known. General study results and limits: Abundant clonotypes from the bulk population could have been carried over as contaminants into FACS-sorted repertoires.

MiXCR was run by TCRdb on the 5' RACE reads, yielding one entry per CDR3 protein. The table lists roughly 300,000 distinct CDR3 sequences, roughly 8.3% of them singletons. The germline V gene has CDR1 WNHNN and CDR2 SYGVQD (reference sequence). The CDR3 loop spans 14 amino acids. V dropped 3 bases and J dropped 8; count of bases not matched to a gene: 7. The TCR was taken from a young man who received the YFV17D yellow fever vaccine. The sample in question was PBMCs, obtained roughly 47 days after the first yellow fever vaccination. The chain carries TRBV10-1 and TRBJ2-1; 7 nucleotides line up with TRBD1. This CDR3 is CASSDKRGRDEQFF. DNA for the CDR3: TGCGCCAGCAGTGATAAAAGGGGGCGGGATGAGCAGTTCTTC.